This TCR beta chain was identified in a study of blood T cell repertoires in COVID-19. Across the study: Some COVID-19 samples were acute and others convalescent; all came from the United States, Italy and Spain. T cells, B-cell-depleted T cells, or PBMCs supplied cDNA or gDNA.

A single count supports this clone. In the study's own analysis: From reference gene primer amplification, estimates of nucleated cell counts were derived. Sequencing used immunoSEQ multiplex PCR; TCRdb keeps in-frame clones, though not all of them. V, J and clone size are taken as reported in that table, and D and trimming were inferred from the DNA itself. The table shows some 460,000 clones, with around nine tenths occurring only once. The sequenced sample consisted of peripheral blood. The TCR comes from a woman aged 25 to 39 with acute or convalescent COVID-19.

The CDR3 nucleotides read TGCGCCAGCAGCTTGGTCGGAGGGGAAATCACCGGGGAGCTGTTTTTT. The encoded protein is CASSLVGGEITGELFF. This sequence joins TRBV5-1 and TRBJ2-2, with D tentatively TRBD2 (6 bases). The CDR3 consists of 16 residues. V was cut by 0 bases and J by 4 bases, with 13 bases left in between. Germline V gene lookup returns CDR1 SGHRS and CDR2 YFSETQ. Full variable domain (missing parts from reference TRBV5-1 and TRBJ2-2): KAGVTQTPRYLIKTRGQQVTLSCSPISGHRSVSWYQQTPGQGLQFLFEYFSETQRNKGNFPGRFSGRQFSNSRSEMNVSTLELGDSALYLCASSLVGGEITGELFFGEGSRLTVL.